A selection of T cell receptor beta chains follows, all from one sample in a study of OX40 agonist ivuxolimab in advanced cancers. Assay used: immunoSEQ multiplex PCR; TCRdb lists only in-frame clones, some missing. Of about 70,000 clones listed, around 86% were seen once; the top ten hold about 8.2%. Sequenced material: CD4+ or CD8+ T cells sorted from blood, taken in a trial of the OX40 agonist ivuxolimab. These receptors were collected from an adult with an advanced solid tumor such as melanoma, head and neck, liver or kidney cancer. The CDR3 runs from the conserved cysteine through the conserved F or W. D genes are given only for firm matches. Where a row states a size, it is once, few, many or the class of an expanded clone; other rows omit it.

D gene,clone size,J gene,V gene,CDR3 DNA,CDR3 protein
NA,NA,TRBJ1-1,TRBV7-2,TGTGCCAGCAGCCCGACACCGAACACTGAAGCTTTCTTT,CASSPTPNTEAFF
TRBD2,NA,TRBJ2-2,TRBV4-3,TGCGCCAGCAGCCCCGACGCGGGGGGGGTCATCGGGGAGCTGTTTTTT,CASSPDAGGVIGELFF
NA,NA,TRBJ2-6,TRBV6-1,TGTGCCAGCAGTCAAGTAGGGGTCTCTGGAGCCAACGTCCTGACTTTC,CASSQVGVSGANVLTF
NA,NA,TRBJ2-1,TRBV12-5,TGTGCTAGTGGTTTGCAAGGAAGGGGGAATGAGCAGTTCTTC,CASGLQGRGNEQFF
NA,few,TRBJ2-2,TRBV5-1,TGCGCCAGCAGCTCTGGACTGAACACCGGGGAGCTGTTTTTT,CASSSGLNTGELFF
NA,NA,TRBJ1-1,TRBV5-1,TGCGCCAGCAGCTTGGGAGGGCAGAACACTGAAGCTTTCTTT,CASSLGGQNTEAFF
NA,NA,TRBJ1-3,TRBV6-5,TGTGCCAGCAGTCGGCAGAAGAGCTCTGGAAACACCATATATTTT,CASSRQKSSGNTIYF
NA,once,TRBJ2-3,TRBV28,TGTGCCACTTCTCTGAGGAGGACCGATACGCAGTATTTT,CATSLRRTDTQYF
NA,NA,TRBJ2-5,TRBV6-4,TGTGCCAGCAGCCTAAGGCAGTCAGAGACCCAGTACTTC,CASSLRQSETQYF
NA,NA,TRBJ2-2,TRBV7-9,TGTGCCAGCGGCGCGGGCCGCGGCGGCGGGGAGCTGTTTTTT,CASGAGRGGGELFF
TRBD1,NA,TRBJ1-5,TRBV27,TGTGCCAGCAGTCCTAACAGGGGACAGCCCCAGCATTTT,CASSPNRGQPQHF
NA,once,TRBJ2-6,TRBV5-4,TGTGCCAGCAGCTCCGTCGGGCCCTCTGGGGCCAACGTCCTGACTTTC,CASSSVGPSGANVLTF
NA,few,TRBJ1-6,TRBV9,TGTGCCAGCAGCGTAGCTACGGGGGGCGGGTCACCCCTCCACTTT,CASSVATGGGSPLHF
NA,NA,TRBJ2-2,TRBV5-6,TGTGCCAGCAGCTTGGTTGTCAACACCGGGGAGCTGTTTTTT,CASSLVVNTGELFF
NA,NA,TRBJ1-3,TRBV30,TGTGCCTGGAGCAAGAGCTCTGGAAACACCATATATTTT,CAWSKSSGNTIYF
NA,NA,TRBJ1-1,TRBV30,TGTGCCTGGAGTCACCCTTCGGTCAGGGGATTGACTGAAGCTTTCTTT,CAWSHPSVRGLTEAFF
TRBD1,NA,TRBJ1-6,TRBV7-6,TGTGCCAGCAGCCAAGGGACAGCACTTAATTCACCCCTCCACTTT,CASSQGTALNSPLHF
TRBD1,NA,TRBJ1-5,TRBV19,TGTGCCAGTAGTATAGACCCAGGGGGCCGGCAGCCCCAGCATTTT,CASSIDPGGRQPQHF
NA,NA,TRBJ1-2,TRBV11-3,TGTGCCAGCAGCTTAGATCGAGGTGACAGCCGGAAGATCTTC,CASSLDRGDSRKIF
TRBD1,NA,TRBJ1-5,TRBV5-6,TGTGCCAGCAGCTTGGACAGGGGCGACATCAATCAGCCCCAGCATTTT,CASSLDRGDINQPQHF
TRBD1,NA,TRBJ1-2,TRBV7-9,TGTGCCAGCAGCTCGGGACAGGGGAGACCCGATGGCTACACCTTC,CASSSGQGRPDGYTF
TRBD1,NA,TRBJ2-4,TRBV6-5,TGTGCCAGCACTCCCCGACAGGGGAGAAACATTCAGTACTTC,CASTPRQGRNIQYF
NA,NA,TRBJ1-3,TRBV4-3,TGCGCCAGCAGCCAAGCCCTATTCCGAAACACCATATATTTT,CASSQALFRNTIYF
NA,NA,TRBJ1-5,TRBV15,TGTGCCACCAGCAGAGATAGAGGGAATCAGCCCCAGCATTTT,CATSRDRGNQPQHF
NA,once,TRBJ2-1,TRBV19,TGTGCCAGTAGTATTACTCCCCCCAGCGCGGGGGCTGACAATGAGCAGTTCTTC,CASSITPPSAGADNEQFF
NA,NA,TRBJ1-4,TRBV9,TGTGCCAGCAGCGTAGAAGGGCAGGGAGGAGAAAAACTGTTTTTT,CASSVEGQGGEKLFF
TRBD2,NA,TRBJ2-3,TRBV6-6,TGTGCCAGCAGTCGCCAGGCGGGGGGCATAGATACGCAGTATTTT,CASSRQAGGIDTQYF
TRBD1,NA,TRBJ2-1,TRBV10-3,TGTGCCATCAGTGCGTCGGGACAGGGCAGCCACAATGAGCAGTTCTTC,CAISASGQGSHNEQFF
NA,NA,TRBJ1-4,TRBV6-5,TGTGCCAGCAGTTACCGAGGGGCCCAAGATGAAAAACTGTTTTTT,CASSYRGAQDEKLFF
NA,NA,TRBJ1-3,TRBV7-2,TGTGCCAGCAGCCAGGTCCGGTCAGCTAACACCATATATTTT,CASSQVRSANTIYF
NA,NA,TRBJ1-6,TRBV10-3,TGTGCCATCAGTGAGTCCGGGACGGTAAATTCACCCCTCCACTTT,CAISESGTVNSPLHF
NA,NA,TRBJ2-2,TRBV4-2,TGTGCCAGCAGCCCGATCAGGGCCACCGGGGAGCTGTTTTTT,CASSPIRATGELFF
NA,NA,TRBJ2-7,TRBV19,TGTGCCAGTAGTATCGAAAGACAGGGAGGCGAGCAGTACTTC,CASSIERQGGEQYF
NA,NA,TRBJ2-3,TRBV27,TGTGCCAGCAGTTGGGGAATCACAGATACGCAGTATTTT,CASSWGITDTQYF
TRBD1,NA,TRBJ1-1,TRBV9,TGTGCCAGCAGCTCACAGGGGGCGGATGAAGCTTTCTTT,CASSSQGADEAFF
NA,NA,TRBJ2-7,TRBV2,TGTGCCAGCAGTGGGGTGGCCGAGCAGTACTTC,CASSGVAEQYF
NA,NA,TRBJ1-5,TRBV27,TGTGCCAGCAGTTTATCCGGAGGGGTGGGTCAGCCCCAGCATTTT,CASSLSGGVGQPQHF
TRBD1,once,TRBJ1-1,TRBV6-5,TGTGCCAGCAGCCGACAGGGGGAAGCTTTCTTT,CASSRQGEAFF